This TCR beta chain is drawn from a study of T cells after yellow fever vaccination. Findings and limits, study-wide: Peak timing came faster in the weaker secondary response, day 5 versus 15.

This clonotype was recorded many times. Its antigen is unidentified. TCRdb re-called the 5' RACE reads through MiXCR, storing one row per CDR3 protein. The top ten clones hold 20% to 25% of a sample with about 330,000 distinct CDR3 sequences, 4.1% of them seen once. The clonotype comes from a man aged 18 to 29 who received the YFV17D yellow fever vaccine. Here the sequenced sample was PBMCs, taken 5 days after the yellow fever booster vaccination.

This chain's CDR3 is CASSLFSSGGPSSTDTQYF. The CDR3 DNA sequence: TGTGCCAGCAGCCTATTTTCTAGCGGGGGACCGTCTAGCACAGATACGCAGTATTTT. The V and J genes are TRBV6-5 and TRBJ2-3; the match to TRBD2 covers 10 bases. The CDR3 length is 19 residues. Germline-derived CDR1 and CDR2 are MNHEY and SVGAGI. Unmatched junction bases numbered 15, after V lost 6 bases and J lost 0 bases.